This T cell receptor beta chain was recovered during a study of OX40 agonist ivuxolimab in advanced cancers. At the level of the study: Ivuxolimab was delivered to patients intravenously every 2 weeks at doses spanning 0.01 to 10 mg/kg. Antecedent anti-PD-1, anti-PD-L1 or anti-CTLA-4 therapy was permissible, with under 50% having received some. Partial responses occurred in Three dose-escalation patients, one with hepatocellular carcinoma and two with cutaneous melanoma. Regarding the study as a whole: Fewer expanded clones were found on average in CD4+ than in CD8+ T cells.

Data came from immunoSEQ multiplex PCR; TCRdb stores just in-frame clones and leaves some out. In the table there are tens of thousands of clones, about 93% of which are singletons. CDR1 and CDR2 from the germline V gene are LNHDA and SQIVND (reference sequence). CDR3 length: 16 residues. Trimming removed 3 bases from V and 5 bases from J; junction bases left unmatched: 10. As to this clone: Its antigen is still unknown.

The TCR comes from an adult with an advanced solid tumor such as melanoma, head and neck, liver or kidney cancer. Specimen: CD4+ or CD8+ T cells sorted from blood, collected in a trial of the OX40 agonist ivuxolimab. The genes are TRBV19 and TRBJ2-5; 9 bases are shared with TRBD2. In DNA, the CDR3 is TGTGCCAGTAGTATTGGCGGCGGGAGGGCCCTTGAGACCCAGTACTTC. Encoded protein: CASSIGGGRALETQYF. The full variable domain, with the rest looked up from reference TRBV19 and TRBJ2-5, is DGGITQSPKYLFRKEGQNVTLSCEQNLNHDAMYWYRQDPGQGLRLIYYSQIVNDFQKGDIAEGYSVSREKKESFPLTVTSAQKNPTAFYLCASSIGGGRALETQYFGPGTRLLVL.